This T cell receptor (beta chain) is drawn from a study of a mutant IDH1 vaccine in newly diagnosed glioma (dated by TCRdb to the early 2020s). About the investigation overall: Across visits V03 through V10, patients got a total of eight vaccinations, given in weeks 1, 3, 5, 7, 11, 15, 19 and 23. Vaccination began 4-6 weeks after radiotherapy alone, or alongside temozolomide cycles in the chemotherapy-containing groups. Of the roughly 31 treated patients, approximately 62% were male and around 40% were female, and the mean age was approximately 40 years. Before enrollment, most patients had been given radiochemotherapy with temozolomide as standard therapy, while the rest had received either radiotherapy alone or temozolomide alone. Peripheral blood samples were drawn at six visits, namely V03 (baseline), V05, V07, V10, V12 and V13. Longitudinal TCRB deep sequencing was performed for 20 to 30 treated patients wherever samples were available for exploratory analyses.

The paper's findings and limits, for the study overall: PBMC samples for TCRB deep sequencing were selected based on availability. It was noted by the authors that analyses of patient blood samples could not be reproduced owing to sample limitations. Changes in the top peripheral T cell clonotypes picked up by TCRB sequencing did not appear to be linked to pseudoprogression. Vaccine-induced immune responses across multiple MHC alleles were detected in 90% to 95% of patients.

Remarks on this clone: This clone's antigen is unknown. No base quality information exists; no much larger clone differs at one position.

V gives up 6 bases and J gives up 0 bases, and the segment between their germline ends measures 18 bases. CDR1 and CDR2, per the germline V gene, are MRHNA and SNTAGT. Taken from cysteine to phenylalanine, the CDR3 has 17 residues. The sequence is cut down to CDR3 DNA, 51 bases in frame from base 1. Libraries were built with the immunoSEQ multiplex PCR assay. Following the manufacturer's protocol, the hsTCRB Kit was used to amplify rearranged TCR beta chain sequences. Sequencing of TCRB libraries was carried out on an Illumina MiSeq. As for the original processing: The proprietary platform of the kit vendor was used for demultiplexing, trimming and gene mapping. The immuneACCESS repertoire file appears here via TCRdb, limited to in-frame rearrangements. These files lack a portion of the clones; in checked studies, under half of the deficit traces to unresolved V genes, and the cause of the others is not known. That table supplies the V and J calls and clone size; D and trimming were determined from the DNA. Here the sample has tens of thousands of clones; 87% occur a single time. The ten largest make up 1.3% to 1.5% of the sample.

This specimen's time point label, interpreted: week 23, last vaccination. Each vaccine dose, consisting of 300 ug of a 20-mer mutant IDH1 peptide in Montanide, was administered subcutaneously with topical imiquimod. All donors had newly diagnosed IDH1-mutant astrocytomas of WHO grade 3 or 4 that showed loss of nuclear ATRX. The samples were drawn from NOA16, a multicentre, single-arm, open-label phase I trial in Germany that tested a mutant IDH1 peptide vaccine in humans for the first time. Genomic DNA for TCRB sequencing was isolated from EDTA blood with the DNeasy Blood and Tissue Kit. Here the sequenced sample was PBMCs, taken from a glioma patient whose treatment included an IDH1 peptide vaccine. This receptor was obtained from a man aged 35-49 years with glioma. The chain couples TRBV6-4 to TRBJ1-5, with no D gene named confidently. The CDR3 amino acid sequence is: CASSEAVPFYSNQPQHF. The DNA is TGTGCCAGCAGCGAGGCGGTACCTTTCTATAGCAATCAGCCCCAGCATTTT.